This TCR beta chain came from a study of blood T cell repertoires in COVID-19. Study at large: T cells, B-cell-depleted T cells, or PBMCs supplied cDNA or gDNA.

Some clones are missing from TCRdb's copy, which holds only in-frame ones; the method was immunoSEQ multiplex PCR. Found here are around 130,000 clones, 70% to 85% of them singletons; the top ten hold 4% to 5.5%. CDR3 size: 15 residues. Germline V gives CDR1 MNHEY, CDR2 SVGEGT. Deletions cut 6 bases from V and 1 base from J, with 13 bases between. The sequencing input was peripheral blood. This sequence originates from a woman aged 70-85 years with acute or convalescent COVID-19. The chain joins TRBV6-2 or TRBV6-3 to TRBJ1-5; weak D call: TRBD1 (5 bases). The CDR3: CASSLSGLSNQPQHF. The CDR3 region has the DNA TGTGCCAGCAGCCTATCGGGACTAAGCAATCAGCCCCAGCATTTT.